These 31 T cell receptor beta chains originate from one sample sequenced in a study of breast tumors, draining lymph nodes, adjacent tissues. MiXCR, applied by TCRdb to the multiplex PCR reads, yields one record per CDR3 protein. The sample consists of roughly 32,000 distinct CDR3 sequences, 36% of them appearing once. What was sequenced was breast tumor tissue. Source of these receptors: a female donor with breast cancer. Some clones in this sample may be carry-over from other donors' samples.

About this clonotype: This may be a read error: a much more frequent sequence differs by one nucleotide. The chain employs TRBV28 and TRBJ1-5, with D tentatively TRBD1 (5 bases). CDR3 length: 12 amino acids. The germline V gene has CDR1 MDHEN and CDR2 SYDVKM. V was cut by 6 bases and J by 2 bases, with 5 bases left in between. CDR3 nucleotides: TGTGCCAGCAGACAGGGCAATCAGCCCCAGCATTTT. As protein: CASRQGNQPQHF.

This clonotype was seen at least ten times. The chain recombines TRBV6-2 or TRBV6-3 with TRBJ2-1; 15 positions agree with TRBD2. Losses at the gene ends were 4 bases for V and 0 bases for J; bases not matched to a gene: 4. CDR3 length: 18 residues. CDR1 is MNHEY and CDR2 is SVGEGT in the germline V gene. CDR3 residues: CASSWGLAGGHSYNEQFF. CDR3 nucleotide sequence: TGTGCCAGCAGTTGGGGACTAGCGGGAGGTCACTCCTACAATGAGCAGTTCTTC.

This clonotype was picked up many times. This rearrangement joins TRBV19 to TRBJ2-6, with 7 bases matching TRBD2. CDR3 length equals 15 residues. From germline, CDR1 is LNHDA and CDR2 SQIVND (reference sequence). The V and J ends lost 6 bases and 2 bases, in that order; junction bases with no gene match: 4. CDR3 DNA: TGTGCCAGTAGCCTGGGGGGGGCTGGGGCCAACGTCCTGACTTTC. It yields the protein CASSLGGAGANVLTF. Full variable domain (outside the CDR3, taken from reference TRBV19 and TRBJ2-6): DGGITQSPKYLFRKEGQNVTLSCEQNLNHDAMYWYRQDPGQGLRLIYYSQIVNDFQKGDIAEGYSVSREKKESFPLTVTSAQKNPTAFYLCASSLGGAGANVLTFGAGSRLTVL.

There are many counts of this clonotype. The chain employs TRBV14 and TRBJ2-7; possible D gene TRBD1, 6 bases. Trimming took 4 bases from V and 0 from J, leaving 13 bases between them. Germline lookup yields CDR1 SGHDN and CDR2 FVKESK. CDR3 size: 15 residues. The CDR3 coding sequence is TGTGCCAGCAGCCTGCAGACAGGATACTCCTACGAGCAGTACTTC. Translation gives CASSLQTGYSYEQYF.

Ten or more counts support this clonotype. The chain links TRBV6-5 to TRBJ2-5; the match to TRBD1 covers 7 bases. Looked up from germline, CDR1 is MNHEY and CDR2 is SVGAGI. The ends lost 5 bases at V and 5 bases at J; junction bases unmatched: 5. CDR3 length: 13 amino acids. The CDR3 loop is CASSKGGPETQYF. Here the CDR3 DNA reads TGTGCCAGCAGTAAAGGGGGCCCCGAGACCCAGTACTTC.

Points on this clonotype: A much larger clone lies one base from this, so it may be a read error. The CDR3 here is CASSSGTSGRLGELFF. CDR3 nucleotide sequence: TGCGCCAGCAGCTCCGGGACTAGCGGGAGGTTGGGGGAGCTGTTTTTT. This chain links TRBV5-1 with TRBJ2-2; 15 bases match TRBD2. The V and J ends lost 3 bases and 8 bases, in that order; junction bases with no gene match: 5. The CDR3 is 16 amino acids. CDR1 SGHRS and CDR2 YFSETQ come from the germline V gene.

This clonotype occurred many times. The chain recombines TRBV6-2 or TRBV6-3 with TRBJ2-5; TRBD2 matches at 11 bases. Germline values: CDR1 MNHEY, CDR2 SVGEGT. The V segment lost 0 bases and the J segment 3 bases; nucleotides outside the gene matches: 3. CDR3 length equals 16 residues. This CDR3 is CASSYSLAGGKETQYF. The CDR3 DNA reads as TGTGCCAGCAGTTACTCCCTAGCGGGAGGAAAAGAGACCCAGTACTTC.

The table lists this clonotype with many counts. This chain joins TRBV7-9 and TRBJ1-5, with a possible D match to TRBD1 (5 bases). This CDR3 spans 13 amino acids. Per the germline V gene, CDR1 is SEHNR and CDR2 is FQNEAQ (reference sequence). V shed 2 bases and J shed 7 bases, with 9 bases lying between them. The CDR3 region has the DNA TGTGCCAGCAGCTTATCGGGGGAACAGCCCCAGCATTTT. Residues: CASSLSGEQPQHF.

This chain links TRBV12-3 or TRBV12-4 with TRBJ2-3; 7 bases are shared with TRBD2. J gave up 5 bases and V 5 bases, and 7 bases lay outside the gene matches. This CDR3 spans 14 amino acids. In DNA, the CDR3 is TGTGCCAGCAGTCACGGACTAGGTGGAGATACGCAGTATTTT. Translated, it gives CASSHGLGGDTQYF.

This sequence joins TRBV20-1 and TRBJ2-5; 7 positions agree with TRBD2. The V gene's germline CDR1 is DFQATT and CDR2 SNEGSKA (reference sequence). The junction had 14 bases not matched to a gene; V was cut back by 6 bases and J by 4 bases. The length of the CDR3 is 15 residues. CDR3 bases: TGCAGTGCAAGTTGGAGGGAGGGCCTAGGAGAGACCCAGTACTTC. Translated: CSASWREGLGETQYF.

This clonotype was seen many times. This chain connects TRBV2 to TRBJ2-1; 10 nucleotides line up with TRBD2. V gave up 7 bases and J gave up 8 bases; unmatched junction bases: 8. The CDR3 runs to 14 residues. Germline V gives CDR1 SNHLY, CDR2 FYNNEI. The CDR3 sequence is CASTWSGRDDEQFF. Here the CDR3 DNA reads TGTGCCAGCACGTGGAGCGGGAGGGATGATGAGCAGTTCTTC.

This clonotype was recorded at least ten times. The V and J genes are TRBV4-3 and TRBJ2-3; possible D gene TRBD2, 6 bases. This CDR3 is 15 amino acids long. V was cut by 4 bases and J by 2 bases, with 13 bases left in between. Germline V lookup: CDR1 LGHNA, CDR2 YSLEER. Here the CDR3 reads CASSRGGTYTDTQYF. Here the CDR3 DNA reads TGCGCCAGCAGCCGAGGCGGGACGTACACAGATACGCAGTATTTT.

This chain connects TRBV11-2 to TRBJ1-2, with D uncertain. Trimming cost V 4 bases and J 3 bases, with 9 bases left between them. Germline CDR1 SGHAT, CDR2 FQNNGV. This CDR3 spans 13 amino acids. The CDR3 sequence is CASSSTSHYGYTF. Written as DNA, the CDR3 is TGTGCCAGCAGCTCCACATCCCACTATGGCTACACCTTC. Complete variable domain (other parts from reference TRBV11-2 and TRBJ1-2): EAGVAQSPRYKIIEKRQSVAFWCNPISGHATLYWYQQILGQGPKLLIQFQNNGVVDDSQLPKDRFSAERLKGVDSTLKIQPAKLEDSAVYLCASSSTSHYGYTFGSGTRLTVV.

This clonotype was seen ten or more times. The chain carries TRBV7-6 and TRBJ2-7; 9 nucleotides line up with TRBD1. The length of the CDR3 is 14 residues. V trimming: 4 bases; J trimming: 0 bases; junction bases outside the gene matches: 1. Germline loops: CDR1 SGHVS, CDR2 FNYEAQ. The CDR3 nucleotides are TGTGCCAGCAGCTCGACAGGGGGCTCCTACGAGCAGTACTTC. This sequence encodes CASSSTGGSYEQYF.

This clonotype was observed at least ten times. This sequence joins TRBV6-5 and TRBJ2-3; TRBD1 aligns across 9 bases. The V segment lost 5 bases and the J segment 3 bases; nucleotides outside the gene matches: 6. The CDR3 runs 15 residues. The germline V gene has CDR1 MNHEY and CDR2 SVGAGI. The CDR3 is CASSPRQGGTDTQYF. DNA of the CDR3: TGTGCCAGCAGTCCTCGACAGGGGGGTACAGATACGCAGTATTTT.

The sample holds one count of this clonotype. J is TRBJ2-3 and V is TRBV4-1; 10 bases line up with TRBD2. The CDR3 consists of 16 residues. Germline values: CDR1 MGHRA, CDR2 YSYEKL. Trimming removed 3 bases from V and 0 bases from J; junction bases left unmatched: 3. The CDR3 DNA follows: TGCGCCAGCAGCCACGCTAGCGGGGGAAGCACAGATACGCAGTATTTT. This codes for CASSHASGGSTDTQYF.

The J gene is TRBJ1-2, the V gene TRBV6-1; 9 nucleotides agree with TRBD1. The CDR3 is made up of 15 amino acids. Germline CDR1 and CDR2: MNHNS and SASEGT. V shed 6 bases and J 4 bases; nucleotides not matched to a gene: 9. CDR3: CASSIGQTGGYGYTF. CDR3 in DNA: TGTGCCAGCAGCATCGGACAGACAGGGGGCTATGGCTACACCTTC.

This clonotype came up many times. V and J are TRBV3-1 and TRBJ2-1, with D maybe TRBD2 (5 bases). The CDR3 totals 13 residues. V lost 1 base to trimming and J lost 14 bases, with 15 bases between them. Germline V gene sequence: CDR1 LGHDT, CDR2 YNNKEL (reference sequence). CDR3 sequence reads: CASSQGGRAGKFF. In DNA form, the CDR3 reads TGTGCCAGCAGCCAAGGTGGGCGGGCCGGGAAGTTCTTC.

In its sample, this clonotype was seen many times. CDR3 DNA sequence: TGTGCCAGCAGCACCGGACTAGCGGGAGGGCCAGATGAGCAGTTCTTC. Its protein product is CASSTGLAGGPDEQFF. This sequence joins TRBV11-3 and TRBJ2-1, with 15 bases identical to TRBD2. Germline V gene data show CDR1 as SGHNT and CDR2 as YENEEA. The CDR3 has 16 amino acids. The V gene end was trimmed by 5 bases and the J gene end by 8 bases; junction bases not matched to a gene: 7. Full variable domain (outside the CDR3, taken from reference TRBV11-3 and TRBJ2-1): EAGVVQSPRYKIIEKKQPVAFWCNPISGHNTLYWYLQNLGQGPELLIRYENEEAVDDSQLPKDRFSAERLKGVDSTLKIQPAELGDSAVYLCASSTGLAGGPDEQFFGPGTRLTVL.

This clonotype was seen ten or more times. The chain recombines TRBV19 with TRBJ1-2; no firm D call. V lost 3 bases to trimming and J lost 2 bases, with 13 bases between them. CDR1 is LNHDA and CDR2 is SQIVND in the germline V gene (reference sequence). The CDR3 totals 15 residues. The CDR3 spells CASSMKKTFNYGYTF. The CDR3 nucleotides are TGTGCCAGTAGTATGAAAAAGACATTCAACTATGGCTACACCTTC.

The chain links TRBV7-8 to TRBJ2-7, with TRBD2 matching over 10 bases. This CDR3 has 20 residues. V dropped 4 bases and J dropped 0; count of bases not matched to a gene: 18. Looked up from germline, CDR1 is SGHVS and CDR2 is FQNEAQ. CDR3 bases: TGTGCCAGCAGCTGGGGGCGGGGGGGACTAGCGAAAAAGGGCTCCTACGAGCAGTACTTC. It codes for CASSWGRGGLAKKGSYEQYF.

The V call is TRBV18, the J call TRBJ2-5; no clear D. The CDR3 consists of 12 residues. Trimming took 6 bases from V and 4 from J, leaving 9 bases between them. In germline, CDR1 is KGHSH, CDR2 LQKENI. The CDR3: CASSPLGETQYF. CDR3 bases: TGTGCCAGCTCTCCTCTAGGAGAGACCCAGTACTTC.

With regard to this clonotype: This may stem from a read error, because a much larger clone lies one nucleotide away. The chain joins TRBV30 to TRBJ2-2; TRBD1 might be the D (6 bases). Per germline, CDR1 GTSNPN and CDR2 SVGIG (reference sequence). The CDR3 totals 13 residues. V gave up 8 bases and J gave up 3 bases, with 13 bases separating them. This CDR3 reads CARRQVDTGELFF. The CDR3 DNA reads as TGTGCCCGAAGACAGGTCGACACCGGGGAGCTGTTTTTT.

This clonotype was observed a few times. The rearrangement uses TRBV20-1 and TRBJ1-1; no clear D gene. V gave up 2 bases and J gave up 7 bases, with 5 bases separating them. The CDR3 is made up of 10 amino acids. Germline assignment: CDR1 DFQATT and CDR2 SNEGSKA (reference sequence). The DNA of the CDR3 is TGCAGTGCTAGACTACTTGAAGCTTTCTTT. This gives the protein CSARLLEAFF.

This clonotype was recorded at least ten times. This rearrangement joins TRBV11-1 to TRBJ1-3; D gene uncertain. Germline loops: CDR1 SGHAT, CDR2 FQDESV (reference sequence). Trimming took 3 bases from V and 0 from J, leaving 12 bases between them. The CDR3 loop spans 16 amino acids. Written as DNA, the CDR3 is TGTGCCAGCAGCTTCGACGGACGGTACTCTGGAAACACCATATATTTT. Protein sequence: CASSFDGRYSGNTIYF.

This clonotype was recorded at least ten times. The chain is built from TRBV5-6 and TRBJ2-7; TRBD1 matches 7 bases. The germline gives CDR1 SGHDT, CDR2 YYEEEE. Trimming at V came to 6 bases and at J to 4 bases, leaving 4 bases not matched to a gene. The CDR3 totals 12 residues. The CDR3 bases are TGTGCCAGCACCCAGACAGGGTACGAGCAGTACTTC. This gives the protein CASTQTGYEQYF.

The chain links TRBV7-2 to TRBJ1-2; 7 bases map to TRBD1. The junction had 10 bases not matched to a gene; V was cut back by 5 bases and J by 7 bases. Germline V CDR1 and CDR2: SGHTA, FQGNSA. This CDR3 contains 14 residues. CDR3 in DNA: TGTGCCAGCAGCATTACAGGGGCTCCGGGTGGCTACACCTTC. Encoded protein: CASSITGAPGGYTF.

About this clonotype itself: This may come from a read error, since a much larger clone is one base off. The chain has TRBV4-2 and TRBJ1-2, with D possibly TRBD1 on 5 matching bases. Per germline, CDR1 LGHNA and CDR2 YNFKEQ. This CDR3 comprises 16 residues. CDR3 sequence reads: CTSSQASMQGKPGYTF. CDR3 nucleotide sequence: TGTACCAGCAGCCAAGCTTCAATGCAGGGAAAGCCTGGCTACACCTTC.

This clonotype was detected many times. The chain combines TRBV7-8 with TRBJ1-5; D is perhaps TRBD1 (6 bases). V was cut by 0 bases and J by 5 bases, with 11 bases left in between. This CDR3 spans 15 amino acids. Germline CDR1 and CDR2: SGHVS and FQNEAQ. This CDR3 is CASSLADRFYQPQHF. The DNA for the CDR3 is TGTGCCAGCAGCTTAGCCGACAGGTTTTATCAGCCCCAGCATTTT.

This clonotype showed up just a few times. This may be a read error: a much more frequent sequence differs by one nucleotide. The V and J genes are TRBV24-1 and TRBJ2-7; D unclear. V lost 3 bases and J lost 4, with 6 bases in between. Germline CDR1 and CDR2: KGHDR and SFDVKD. The CDR3 totals 12 residues. CDR3 sequence reads: CATSDLGYEQYF. CDR3 nucleotide sequence: TGTGCCACCAGTGATCTAGGTTACGAGCAGTACTTC.

This clonotype was seen many times. The CDR3 loop is CASSLMPAGGITGELFF. CDR3 in DNA: TGTGCCAGCAGCTTAATGCCAGCGGGAGGTATCACCGGGGAGCTGTTTTTT. The chain recombines TRBV7-3 with TRBJ2-2, with 9 bases that match TRBD2. J lost 4 bases, V lost 1 base, and 7 bases had no gene match. The CDR3 covers 17 residues. Germline lookup yields CDR1 SGHTA and CDR2 FQGTGA.